Ten or more counts support the clone carrying this T cell receptor beta chain. The ends lost 1 base at V and 9 bases at J; junction bases unmatched: 5. This CDR3 is built from 16 residues. CDR1 and CDR2 from the germline V gene are LGHNA and YNFKEQ. TCRdb passed the RT-PCR reads through MiXCR, listing each CDR3 protein once. The sample has about 680,000 distinct CDR3 sequences; 11% to 15% are singletons. The sample was memory CD4+ T cells from blood. V usage is TRBV4-2 and J usage is TRBJ1-6, with 11 bases fitting TRBD1. This clonotype was sampled from a female donor in good health, serving as a healthy control. CDR3 DNA: TGTGCCAGCAGCCAAGTTGGTGGACAGGGGGCTTCACCCCTCCACTTT. Translated: CASSQVGGQGASPLHF.